A single sample gave rise to the 29 T cell receptor beta chains below, sequenced in a study of identical twins. Via MiXCR, TCRdb re-called the 5' RACE reads, giving one row per CDR3 protein. The table has a few hundred thousand distinct CDR3 sequences, 13% to 15% seen once. These data also formed part of another study, on yellow fever vaccine responses in identical twins.

The sample comprised CD4+ T cells sorted from blood. The origin of the receptors is a woman under 30 in good health.

The genes are TRBV29-1 and TRBJ2-3, with TRBD2 as a possible D gene (6 bases). Germline V gene sequence: CDR1 SQVTM, CDR2 ANQGSEA. The CDR3 spans 14 residues. V dropped 6 bases and J dropped 0 bases, with 13 bases sitting between them. The CDR3 DNA sequence: TGCAGCGTATCACCGGGACTGAGCACAGATACGCAGTATTTT. This encodes CSVSPGLSTDTQYF.

This clonotype was observed a few times. The rearrangement uses TRBV9 and TRBJ2-2; D not certain. The V end lost 1 base, the J end lost 2 bases, and 18 bases lay between the germline ends. The germline V gene has CDR1 SGDLS and CDR2 YYNGEE. The CDR3 loop spans 18 amino acids. DNA for the CDR3: TGTGCCAGCAGCGTATCAGTTGAGTGGCTAAGAAACACCGGGGAGCTGTTTTTT. It encodes CASSVSVEWLRNTGELFF.

This clonotype was observed a few times. J is TRBJ1-1 and V is TRBV7-2; no clear D. This CDR3 is built from 14 residues. V lost 4 bases to trimming and J lost 2 bases, with 11 bases between them. The germline gives CDR1 SGHTA, CDR2 FQGNSA. CDR3: CASSYDSGNTEAFF. CDR3 nucleotides: TGTGCCAGCAGCTATGATTCGGGTAACACTGAAGCTTTCTTT.

This clonotype was seen only a few times. The rearrangement uses TRBV7-9 and TRBJ1-1; perhaps TRBD1 as D (6 bases). The V end lost 2 bases, the J end lost 11 bases, and 18 bases lay between the germline ends. CDR3 size: 14 residues. CDR1 and CDR2 from the germline V gene are SEHNR and FQNEAQ (reference sequence). The CDR3 region is CASSLPTTGARAFF. CDR3 DNA: TGTGCCAGCAGCTTACCCACTACGGGGGCGCGGGCTTTCTTT. The variable domain in full, with the rest retrieved from reference TRBV7-9 and TRBJ1-1, is DTGVSQNPRHKITKRGQNVTFRCDPISEHNRLYWYRQTLGQGPEFLTYFQNEAQLEKSRLLSDRFSAERPKGSFSTLEIQRTEQGDSAMYLCASSLPTTGARAFFGQGTRLTVV.

This clonotype was seen more than once but under ten times. The chain has TRBV7-3 and TRBJ2-3, with 9 bases aligning to TRBD2. V lost 1 base and J lost 7; bases outside the gene matches: 24. This CDR3 is 21 amino acids long. CDR1 SGHTA and CDR2 FQGTGA come from the germline V gene. The CDR3 reads CASSLSRQRELAGPGRHTQYF. Here the CDR3 DNA reads TGTGCCAGCAGCTTAAGCCGGCAAAGGGAACTAGCGGGCCCCGGCAGGCATACGCAGTATTTT.

This clonotype was counted only a few times. The V call is TRBV6-1, the J call TRBJ1-1; perhaps TRBD1 as D (5 bases). The CDR3 spans 15 residues. Germline lookup yields CDR1 MNHNS and CDR2 SASEGT. The V end was cut by 5 bases, the J end by 0 bases, with 13 bases between. Here the CDR3 DNA reads TGTGCCAGCAGTACGGACGGGGCCGTGAACACTGAAGCTTTCTTT. Its protein is CASSTDGAVNTEAFF.

The chain couples TRBV20-1 to TRBJ2-3, with 13 nucleotides matching TRBD2. The CDR3 sequence is 14 residues long. With V trimmed by 3 bases and J by 4 bases, 1 base remained unmatched. Germline lookup yields CDR1 DFQATT and CDR2 SNEGSKA (reference sequence). For the CDR3, the DNA is TGCAGTGCTAGGACTAGCGGGAGGTCAGATACGCAGTATTTT. Protein: CSARTSGRSDTQYF.

This clonotype has just a few counts. The chain has TRBV29-1 and TRBJ2-7; either TRBD1 or TRBD2 may supply D (7 bases each). Trimming pared 6 bases from V and 3 bases from J, leaving 9 bases between. The CDR3 covers 11 residues. Germline CDR1 and CDR2: SQVTM and ANQGSEA. CDR3: CSVRGGYEQYF. DNA for the CDR3: TGCAGCGTCAGGGGGGGCTACGAGCAGTACTTC.

This sequence joins TRBV11-2 and TRBJ2-4; D may be TRBD1 (5 bases). Looked up from germline, CDR1 is SGHAT and CDR2 is FQNNGV. This CDR3 has 17 residues. V was pared by 0 bases and J by 1 base, with 13 bases between. In nucleotides, the CDR3 is TGTGCCAGCAGCTTAGAAGGGGCCCCTCAGGCCAAAAACATTCAGTACTTC. Translated: CASSLEGAPQAKNIQYF.

The chain's CDR3 is CASSSWGGLAGSYEQYF. CDR3 DNA: TGTGCCAGCAGTTCATGGGGGGGACTAGCGGGGTCCTACGAGCAGTACTTC. V is TRBV12-3 or TRBV12-4 and J is TRBJ2-7; 13 bases fit TRBD2. The length of the CDR3 is 17 residues. V dropped 4 bases and J dropped 1; count of bases not matched to a gene: 7.

This sequence joins TRBV2 and TRBJ2-3; 9 bases match TRBD1. After removal of 7 bases from V and 4 bases from J, the junction contained 6 bases not matched to a gene. Germline CDR1 and CDR2: SNHLY and FYNNEI. The CDR3 runs 14 residues. Here the CDR3 reads CASIRDRDADTQYF. The CDR3 DNA sequence: TGTGCCAGCATCCGGGACAGGGATGCAGATACGCAGTATTTT.

The gene calls are TRBV5-1 and TRBJ1-1; TRBD1 agrees at 8 bases. Trimming cost V 4 bases and J 4 bases; bases outside gene matches: 3. CDR3 length equals 13 residues. Germline assignment: CDR1 SGHRS and CDR2 YFSETQ. In nucleotides, the CDR3 is TGCGCCAGCAGCATTGGACAGGGCACTGAAGCTTTCTTT. Protein sequence: CASSIGQGTEAFF.

This clonotype was counted ten times or more. This sequence joins TRBV12-3 or TRBV12-4 and TRBJ1-2; 7 nucleotides agree with TRBD1. V was clipped by 5 bases and J by 5 bases; unmatched bases: 14. The CDR3 totals 16 residues. The CDR3 DNA is TGTGCCAGCAGTCCCCGACAGGGAGGTTTTACGTATGGCTACACCTTC. Translating it yields CASSPRQGGFTYGYTF.

The chain has TRBV18 and TRBJ2-7; D is tentatively TRBD1 or TRBD2 (6 bases each). The CDR3 covers 12 residues. Trimming stripped 3 bases from V and 5 bases from J, with 8 bases between. Looked up from germline, CDR1 is KGHSH and CDR2 is LQKENI. DNA of the CDR3: TGTGCCAGCTCACCCGGGGGCCACGAGCAGTACTTC. The encoded protein is CASSPGGHEQYF.

The chain recombines TRBV2 with TRBJ2-7; maybe TRBD1 (5 bases). The CDR3 has 14 residues. Trimming left V 7 bases short and J 4 bases short, with 17 bases between. CDR1 is SNHLY and CDR2 is FYNNEI in the germline V gene. The CDR3, as DNA: TGTGCCAGCACCAAAGAGCAAGGGGTGTACGAGCAGTACTTC. As protein: CASTKEQGVYEQYF.

This clonotype was counted at least ten times. The V and J genes are TRBV12-3 or TRBV12-4 and TRBJ2-3; D may be TRBD2 (6 bases). This CDR3 region has 15 residues. V dropped 7 bases and J dropped 2 bases, with 16 bases sitting between them. CDR3 in DNA: TGTGCCAGCACCATGTGGCTAGCGATCACAGATACGCAGTATTTT. Protein: CASTMWLAITDTQYF.

This clonotype was seen only a few times. CDR3 nucleotides: TGTGCCAGCAGTTTACCAGGGTTCCCTGAAGCTTTCTTT. Amino acid sequence: CASSLPGFPEAFF. This chain joins TRBV28 and TRBJ1-1; possible D gene TRBD1, 5 bases. The CDR3 is made up of 13 amino acids. The ends were cut back, 2 bases at V and 6 bases at J, with 10 bases in the middle. The germline V gene encodes CDR1 MDHEN and CDR2 SYDVKM.

V and J are TRBV5-4 and TRBJ2-6, with D uncertain. This CDR3 comprises 14 residues. Trimming shortened V by 6 bases and J by 2 bases, and 9 bases separated the two germline ends. Per germline, CDR1 SGHNT and CDR2 YYREEE (reference sequence). Here the CDR3 reads CASTMDPGANVLTF. The DNA of the CDR3 is TGTGCCAGCACGATGGACCCTGGGGCCAACGTCCTGACTTTC. Based on the CDR3 plus reference TRBV5-4 and TRBJ2-6, the full variable domain is ETGVTQSPTHLIKTRGQQVTLRCSSQSGHNTVSWYQQALGQGPQFIFQYYREEENGRGNFPPRFSGLQFPNYSSELNVNALELDDSALYLCASTMDPGANVLTFGAGSRLTVL.

This clonotype has just a few counts. This rearrangement joins TRBV20-1 to TRBJ2-2, with D perhaps matching TRBD1 (6 bases). The CDR3 length is 14 residues. Germline V CDR1 and CDR2: DFQATT, SNEGSKA (reference sequence). Deletions cut 3 bases from V and 7 bases from J, with 15 bases between. CDR3 sequence: CSASGGTRSGELFF. In nucleotides, the CDR3 is TGCAGTGCTAGTGGGGGCACCCGAAGCGGGGAGCTGTTTTTT.

The CDR3 DNA reads as TGCAGTGCCGTCCCAAGATCCCGACCGAAGAACAATGAGCAGTTCTTC. Amino acids: CSAVPRSRPKNNEQFF. The gene calls are TRBV20-1 and TRBJ2-1; D remains unclear. Germline V gives CDR1 DFQATT, CDR2 SNEGSKA (reference sequence). V lost 6 bases to trimming and J lost 5 bases, with 23 bases between them. The CDR3 is 16 residues long.

This clonotype has just a few counts. This rearrangement joins TRBV29-1 to TRBJ1-4; TRBD1 matches at 9 bases. This CDR3 is built from 13 residues. Germline lookup yields CDR1 SQVTM and CDR2 ANQGSEA. Trimming removed 6 bases from V and 8 bases from J; junction bases left unmatched: 7. The CDR3 DNA is TGCAGCGTAGAAACAGGGGGCAGGGAAAAACTGTTTTTT. This translates into CSVETGGREKLFF.

The J gene is TRBJ2-7, the V gene TRBV3-1, with D possibly matching TRBD2 (6 bases). V lost 1 base and J lost 7, with 11 bases in between. Germline V lookup: CDR1 LGHDT, CDR2 YNNKEL (reference sequence). The CDR3 contains 13 residues. The CDR3 region has the DNA TGTGCCAGCAGCCAAGGGTTCAGCGGGGAGCAGTACTTC. Protein: CASSQGFSGEQYF.

The chain has TRBV11-3 and TRBJ2-5, with D perhaps assigned TRBD1 or TRBD2 (5 bases each). The CDR3 loop spans 13 amino acids. Trimming took 3 bases from V and 7 from J, leaving 12 bases between them. Germline V gene sequence: CDR1 SGHNT, CDR2 YENEEA. The CDR3 DNA is TGTGCCAGCAGCTTGGGACCCGCCGGGACCCAGTACTTC. This encodes CASSLGPAGTQYF.

In DNA form, the CDR3 reads TGCGCCAGCAGTGACTCGACGGGAGAGACCCAGTACTTC. Translation gives CASSDSTGETQYF. The chain couples TRBV5-1 to TRBJ2-5; D uncertain. Germline V lookup: CDR1 SGHRS, CDR2 YFSETQ. The CDR3 runs 13 residues. Trimming removed 5 bases at V and 4 bases at J, with 12 bases between. Combining the CDR3 with reference TRBV5-1 and TRBJ2-5 gives the whole variable domain KAGVTQTPRYLIKTRGQQVTLSCSPISGHRSVSWYQQTPGQGLQFLFEYFSETQRNKGNFPGRFSGRQFSNSRSEMNVSTLELGDSALYLCASSDSTGETQYFGPGTRLLVL.

This clonotype was counted at least ten times. The chain joins TRBV6-2 or TRBV6-3 to TRBJ2-4, with D unclear. The CDR3 consists of 12 residues. CDR1 and CDR2 from the germline V gene are MNHEY and SVGEGT. Trimming removed 4 bases at V and 12 bases at J, with 13 bases between. As DNA, the CDR3 is TGTGCCAGCAGTTTGGGCCATTTGGATCAGTACTTC. Residues: CASSLGHLDQYF.

The chain is built from TRBV11-2 and TRBJ2-1; tentative D call: TRBD2 (7 bases). The CDR3 is made up of 18 amino acids. V was trimmed by 5 bases and J by 1 base, leaving 21 bases between them. Germline values: CDR1 SGHAT, CDR2 FQNNGV. CDR3 bases: TGTGCCAGCAGCCCAGGGGTCGCTAGCGGTCTTTCCTACAATGAGCAGTTCTTC. The encoded protein is CASSPGVASGLSYNEQFF.

The rearrangement uses TRBV19 and TRBJ2-7; 10 nucleotides line up with TRBD1. This CDR3 is 14 amino acids long. Germline trimming cut 5 bases from V and 3 bases from J; bases unmatched to any gene: 4. Per germline, CDR1 LNHDA and CDR2 SQIVND (reference sequence). CDR3 DNA sequence: TGTGCCAGTAGTCGGGGGACAGGGGTCTACGAGCAGTACTTC. Translating gives CASSRGTGVYEQYF.

In nucleotides, the CDR3 is TGCAGCGTTGTTTGGGGAAGCACAGATACGCAGTATTTT. Amino acids: CSVVWGSTDTQYF. The chain has TRBV29-1 and TRBJ2-3, with D unresolved. The CDR3 is made up of 13 amino acids. The germline V and J ends were trimmed by 4 bases and 0 bases, with 8 bases remaining between them. The germline V gene has CDR1 SQVTM and CDR2 ANQGSEA.

The chain couples TRBV20-1 to TRBJ2-3, with 7 bases identical to TRBD2. The CDR3 runs to 16 residues. Germline values: CDR1 DFQATT, CDR2 SNEGSKA (reference sequence). The junction had 8 bases not matched to a gene; V was cut back by 2 bases and J by 0 bases. CDR3 nucleotide sequence: TGCAGTGCTAGATTCCCGCTAGCGGAGAGCACAGATACGCAGTATTTT. It codes for CSARFPLAESTDTQYF.